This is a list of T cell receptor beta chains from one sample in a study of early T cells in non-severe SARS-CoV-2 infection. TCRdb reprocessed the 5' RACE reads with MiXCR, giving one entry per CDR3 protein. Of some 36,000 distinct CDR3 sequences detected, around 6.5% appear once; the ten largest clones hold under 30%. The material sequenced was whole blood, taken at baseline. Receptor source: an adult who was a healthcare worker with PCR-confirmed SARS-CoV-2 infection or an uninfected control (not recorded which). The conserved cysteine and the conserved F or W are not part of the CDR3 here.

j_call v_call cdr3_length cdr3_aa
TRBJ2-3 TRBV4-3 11 ASSQDTSDTQY
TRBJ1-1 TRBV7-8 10 ASSRTQREAF
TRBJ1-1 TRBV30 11 AWSPKPNTEAF
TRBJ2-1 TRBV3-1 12 ASSQGQGFNEQF
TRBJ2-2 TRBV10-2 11 ASSGGVAGELF
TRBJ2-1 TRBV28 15 ASSFASGGRSYNEQF
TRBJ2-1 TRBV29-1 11 SVSSGDYNEQF
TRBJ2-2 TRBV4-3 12 ASSHSEGAGELF
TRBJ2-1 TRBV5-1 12 ASSYYAERNEQF
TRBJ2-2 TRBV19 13 ASTSSGSRTGELF
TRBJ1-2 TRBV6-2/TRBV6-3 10 ATRPDNYGYT
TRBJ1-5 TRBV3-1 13 ASSQDAQPNQPQH
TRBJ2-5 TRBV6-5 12 ASTLAGGRETQY
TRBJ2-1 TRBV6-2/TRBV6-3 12 ASRSGSRGNEQF
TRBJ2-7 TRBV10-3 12 AISELRTRYEQY
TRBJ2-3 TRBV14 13 ASSPRASYTDTQY
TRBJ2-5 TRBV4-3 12 ASSQARQQETQY
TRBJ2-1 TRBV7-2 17 ASSRGVAGGTSSYNEQF
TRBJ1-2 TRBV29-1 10 SVEIGGGGYT
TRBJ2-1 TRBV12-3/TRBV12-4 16 ASSPGLAGTVVEDEQF
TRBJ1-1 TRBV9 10 ASGDPALGAF
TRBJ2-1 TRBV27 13 ASSFYGLAGDEQF
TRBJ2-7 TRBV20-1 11 SAQRQDSYEQY
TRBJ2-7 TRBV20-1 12 SAIRGGGSYEQY